The T cell receptor (beta chain) under discussion was sequenced for a study of CD8+CD57+ T cells in acquired aplastic anemia. Study context: The DNA of sorted CD4+ and CD8+ cells averaged approximately 2.9 ug. General observations from the study: CD8+ Simpson's diversity did not differ significantly between patients and controls.

V gave up 3 bases and J gave up 8 bases; unmatched junction bases: 8. This CDR3 is built from 14 residues. Germline CDR1 is LNHNV and CDR2 is YYDKDF (reference sequence). Patients who underwent sequencing had shown CD8+CD57+ cell expansion by flow cytometry. All patients had severe acquired aplastic anemia. The blood sampling took place in patients who had so far received no therapy. Genomic DNA provided the template from which TCR beta VDJ and CDR3 profiles were obtained. TCRdb passed the reads through MiXCR, listing each CDR3 protein once. Among 150,000 or so distinct CDR3 sequences listed, 45% to 55% were seen once. Remarks on this clonotype: The target antigen is unknown.

The gene calls are TRBV15 and TRBJ1-2; 8 bases align to TRBD1. This sequence was found in a human donor with aplastic anemia. Sequencing used sorted CD4+, CD8+, or CD8+CD57+ T cells (not recorded which) from PBMCs. The CDR3 here is CATSSYDRGWGYTF. The CDR3 DNA sequence: TGTGCCACCAGCAGTTACGACAGGGGCTGGGGCTACACCTTC.